This TCR beta chain was documented in a study of cytomegalovirus exposure and HLA in healthy donors. The PCR employed 60 Vbeta primers together with 13 Jbeta primers. Here immunoSEQ multiplex PCR was the method, and the copy in TCRdb shows in-frame clones only, minus some. This sample has under 200,000 clones, with roughly 70% found just once. Trimming took off 2 bases at V and 7 bases at J, with 9 bases between the two ends. This CDR3 comprises 14 residues. Germline V CDR1 and CDR2: KGHSH, LQKENI. Whole-study results and caveats: Certain indistinguishable V segments, among them TRBV6-2 and TRBV6-3, were excluded. In an earlier analysis, in some 500 donors, most V segments appeared productive either ~87% or ~30% of the time.

This clone appeared once. Its antigen is as yet unknown. The sequenced sample consisted of PBMCs. The V call is TRBV18, the J call TRBJ1-6; no clear D gene. This TCR was sampled from a woman between 45 and 60 years old in good health and CMV-seropositive. The CDR3 loop is CASSPNNRNSPLHF. In nucleotides, the CDR3 is TGTGCCAGCTCACCAAATAACAGAAATTCACCCCTCCACTTT.